The clone carrying this T cell receptor beta chain was seen many times. The antigen is not known. The data belong to a study of molecular identifiers for immune sequencing clone quantification. Findings and limits, study-wide: Sharing of a barcode by identical TCR molecules could cause highly expanded clone sizes to be underestimated. Clonotypes topping 20 RNA copies carried over 97% of effector molecules but under 1% of naive ones.

V was trimmed by 2 bases and J by 1 base, leaving 6 bases between them. Germline assignment: CDR1 MNHEY and CDR2 SVGEGT. The CDR3 consists of 14 residues. As previously described, bulk TCR libraries were made using listed TCR primers. TCRdb called the PCR reads again in MiXCR, with one record for every CDR3 protein. The sample holds some 91,000 distinct CDR3 sequences, 20% to 25% seen once. Naive CD8 T cells underwent sorting with the CD8+CD4-CCR7+CD45RA+ definition. The sample was naive CD8+ T cells from blood, with Jurkat cell RNA spiked in. The subset denotes: FACS-sorted CD8+CD4-CCR7+CD45RA+ naive T cells. The rearrangement uses TRBV6-2 or TRBV6-3 and TRBJ1-5; D unresolved. This clonotype was obtained from a human donor in good health. Some libraries in this study had Jurkat cell RNA spiked in. This CDR3 is CASSYTRSNQPQHF. The CDR3 DNA reads as TGTGCCAGCAGTTACACCAGGAGCAATCAGCCCCAGCATTTT.